A selection of T cell receptor beta chains follows, all from one sample in a study of blood T cells in healthy people across ages. Via MiXCR, TCRdb re-called the 5' RACE reads, giving one row per CDR3 protein. The table has 1,500,000 or so distinct CDR3 sequences, under 55% seen once. The sequenced sample was blood. These receptors all stem from a woman aged 18-29 years in good health. Both conserved end residues are part of each CDR3. A D gene is named only where the DNA matches it firmly. Expanded clones are given a class, and other clones once, few, many or no size at all.

v_gene: TRBV5-1; abundance: few; d_gene: .; j_gene: TRBJ2-6; CDR3aa: CASIGTLPSGANVLTF; CDR3nt: TGCGCCAGCATAGGGACTCTTCCCTCTGGGGCCAACGTCCTGACTTTC
v_gene: TRBV20-1; abundance: .; d_gene: .; j_gene: TRBJ2-1; CDR3aa: CSAAKGGYNEQFF; CDR3nt: TGCAGTGCGGCAAAAGGAGGGTACAATGAGCAGTTCTTC
v_gene: TRBV7-2; abundance: .; d_gene: .; j_gene: TRBJ1-1; CDR3aa: CASSLWGVRANTEAFF; CDR3nt: TGTGCCAGCAGCTTATGGGGGGTCAGGGCGAACACTGAAGCTTTCTTT
v_gene: TRBV29-1; abundance: .; d_gene: TRBD1; j_gene: TRBJ2-3; CDR3aa: CSVEGITGASSTDTQYF; CDR3nt: TGCAGCGTTGAAGGTATAACAGGGGCGTCTAGCACAGATACGCAGTATTTT
v_gene: TRBV9; abundance: .; d_gene: .; j_gene: TRBJ2-1; CDR3aa: CASSVDRVAGNEQFF; CDR3nt: TGTGCCAGCAGCGTAGACCGAGTAGCAGGGAATGAGCAGTTCTTC
v_gene: TRBV12-3/TRBV12-4; abundance: few; d_gene: .; j_gene: TRBJ2-7; CDR3aa: CATSTGSAHEQYF; CDR3nt: TGTGCCACCTCGACGGGATCGGCCCACGAGCAGTACTTC
v_gene: TRBV7-9; abundance: .; d_gene: .; j_gene: TRBJ2-2; CDR3aa: CAGNDGRNTGELFF; CDR3nt: TGTGCCGGAAACGACGGTCGGAACACCGGGGAGCTGTTTTTT
v_gene: TRBV9; abundance: few; d_gene: .; j_gene: TRBJ2-5; CDR3aa: CASSALQQETQYF; CDR3nt: TGTGCCAGCTCGGCCCTCCAACAAGAGACCCAGTACTTC
v_gene: TRBV12-3/TRBV12-4; abundance: few; d_gene: .; j_gene: TRBJ1-1; CDR3aa: CASTRGFEAFF; CDR3nt: TGTGCCAGCACCCGCGGGTTTGAAGCTTTCTTT
v_gene: TRBV28; abundance: once; d_gene: .; j_gene: TRBJ1-2; CDR3aa: CATATDGYTF; CDR3nt: TGTGCCACCGCCACAGATGGCTACACCTTC
v_gene: TRBV12-3/TRBV12-4; abundance: .; d_gene: TRBD1; j_gene: TRBJ1-2; CDR3aa: CASGQGSRGYTF; CDR3nt: TGTGCCAGCGGACAGGGAAGCCGTGGCTACACCTTC
v_gene: TRBV27; abundance: few; d_gene: TRBD1; j_gene: TRBJ1-6; CDR3aa: CASSRQGYNSPLHF; CDR3nt: TGTGCCAGCAGTCGACAGGGGTATAATTCACCCCTCCACTTT
v_gene: TRBV6-1; abundance: .; d_gene: .; j_gene: TRBJ2-1; CDR3aa: CASSRKGAYNEQFF; CDR3nt: TGTGCCAGCAGCCGTAAGGGGGCCTACAATGAGCAGTTCTTC
v_gene: TRBV6-1; abundance: few; d_gene: TRBD2; j_gene: TRBJ2-1; CDR3aa: CASSFDSTSGDYNEQFF; CDR3nt: TGTGCCAGCTCCTTCGACTCTACTAGCGGGGACTACAATGAGCAGTTCTTC
v_gene: TRBV6-6; abundance: .; d_gene: .; j_gene: TRBJ2-3; CDR3aa: CASSLLRGGPADTQYF; CDR3nt: TGTGCCAGCAGCCTGTTGAGGGGGGGGCCTGCAGATACGCAGTATTTT
v_gene: TRBV2; abundance: few; d_gene: .; j_gene: TRBJ1-5; CDR3aa: CASSRGQGSQPQHF; CDR3nt: TGTGCCAGCAGTCGGGGGCAGGGCAGTCAGCCCCAGCATTTT
v_gene: TRBV18; abundance: once; d_gene: TRBD1; j_gene: TRBJ1-4; CDR3aa: CASSPLGQGARLTNEKLFF; CDR3nt: TGTGCCAGCTCACCGCTGGGACAGGGTGCGCGCCTTACTAATGAAAAACTGTTTTTT
v_gene: TRBV6-5; abundance: once; d_gene: TRBD2; j_gene: TRBJ2-7; CDR3aa: CASRRGLAGGHYEQYF; CDR3nt: TGTGCCAGCAGAAGGGGACTAGCGGGGGGACACTACGAGCAGTACTTC
v_gene: TRBV29-1; abundance: few; d_gene: .; j_gene: TRBJ1-1; CDR3aa: CSAGSGNTEAFF; CDR3nt: TGCAGCGCTGGGTCTGGGAACACTGAAGCTTTCTTT
v_gene: TRBV7-9; abundance: .; d_gene: .; j_gene: TRBJ2-7; CDR3aa: CASSSLGAGDYEQYF; CDR3nt: TGTGCCAGCAGCTCCCTGGGGGCGGGAGACTACGAGCAGTACTTC
v_gene: TRBV9; abundance: few; d_gene: TRBD1; j_gene: TRBJ2-7; CDR3aa: CASSGGQARFYEQYF; CDR3nt: TGTGCCAGCAGCGGGGGACAGGCGAGATTCTACGAGCAGTACTTC
v_gene: TRBV20-1; abundance: .; d_gene: .; j_gene: TRBJ1-6; CDR3aa: CSATRTDTSPLHF; CDR3nt: TGCAGTGCTACGAGGACAGACACCTCACCCCTCCACTTT
v_gene: TRBV7-2; abundance: .; d_gene: .; j_gene: TRBJ2-3; CDR3aa: CASSLDSAGSTDTQYF; CDR3nt: TGTGCCAGCAGCTTAGACTCGGCGGGGAGCACAGATACGCAGTATTTT
v_gene: TRBV15; abundance: few; d_gene: .; j_gene: TRBJ2-5; CDR3aa: CATSREGQYQETQYF; CDR3nt: TGTGCCACCAGCAGAGAAGGACAGTACCAAGAGACCCAGTACTTC
v_gene: TRBV16; abundance: .; d_gene: .; j_gene: TRBJ1-1; CDR3aa: CASSHITGGNTEAFF; CDR3nt: TGTGCCAGCAGCCATATTACGGGGGGGAACACTGAAGCTTTCTTT
v_gene: TRBV27; abundance: many; d_gene: TRBD1; j_gene: TRBJ2-2; CDR3aa: CASSSRAGTGITGELFF; CDR3nt: TGTGCCAGCAGTTCACGGGCGGGGACAGGGATCACCGGGGAGCTGTTTTTT
v_gene: TRBV6-5; abundance: .; d_gene: .; j_gene: TRBJ2-2; CDR3aa: CASSYSRRTNTGELFF; CDR3nt: TGTGCCAGCAGTTACTCGAGACGCACGAACACCGGGGAGCTGTTTTTT
v_gene: TRBV30; abundance: .; d_gene: .; j_gene: TRBJ1-5; CDR3aa: CAWNGSPNQPQHF; CDR3nt: TGTGCCTGGAATGGCTCCCCCAATCAGCCCCAGCATTTT
v_gene: TRBV2; abundance: .; d_gene: .; j_gene: TRBJ1-2; CDR3aa: CASTEFRPYGYTF; CDR3nt: TGTGCCAGTACTGAATTTCGCCCCTATGGCTACACCTTC
v_gene: TRBV7-6; abundance: few; d_gene: .; j_gene: TRBJ1-4; CDR3aa: CASSLDLSRTATNEKLFF; CDR3nt: TGTGCCAGCAGCTTAGACCTTTCTCGGACAGCAACTAATGAAAAACTGTTTTTT
v_gene: TRBV7-2; abundance: few; d_gene: .; j_gene: TRBJ1-2; CDR3aa: CASSLELRQVSSGYTF; CDR3nt: TGTGCCAGCAGCTTAGAGTTAAGACAGGTTTCGAGCGGCTACACCTTC
v_gene: TRBV5-1; abundance: .; d_gene: .; j_gene: TRBJ1-1; CDR3aa: CASSLVAKPEAFF; CDR3nt: TGCGCCAGCAGCTTGGTTGCAAAACCTGAAGCTTTCTTT
v_gene: TRBV7-9; abundance: .; d_gene: .; j_gene: TRBJ1-1; CDR3aa: CASSLAPGAMNTEAFF; CDR3nt: TGTGCCAGCAGCTTAGCGCCAGGAGCTATGAACACTGAAGCTTTCTTT
v_gene: TRBV12-3/TRBV12-4; abundance: .; d_gene: .; j_gene: TRBJ1-6; CDR3aa: CASSLPGYSSPLHF; CDR3nt: TGTGCCAGCAGTTTGCCGGGTTACAGCTCACCCCTCCACTTT
v_gene: TRBV2; abundance: many; d_gene: .; j_gene: TRBJ2-5; CDR3aa: CASSEERTQYF; CDR3nt: TGTGCCAGCAGTGAAGAGCGGACCCAGTACTTC
v_gene: TRBV28; abundance: few; d_gene: .; j_gene: TRBJ1-5; CDR3aa: CASSSMVKGNQPQHF; CDR3nt: TGTGCCAGCAGTTCGATGGTGAAGGGCAATCAGCCCCAGCATTTT
v_gene: TRBV29-1; abundance: few; d_gene: .; j_gene: TRBJ2-1; CDR3aa: CSETTLSSYNEQFF; CDR3nt: TGCAGCGAAACAACCCTGAGCTCCTACAATGAGCAGTTCTTC
v_gene: TRBV6-2/TRBV6-3; abundance: .; d_gene: TRBD2; j_gene: TRBJ2-1; CDR3aa: CAAGERRYNEQFF; CDR3nt: TGTGCCGCGGGAGAGCGGAGGTACAATGAGCAGTTCTTC
v_gene: TRBV7-9; abundance: .; d_gene: .; j_gene: TRBJ2-7; CDR3aa: CASSLAGSDEQYF; CDR3nt: TGTGCCAGCAGCTTGGCAGGGTCCGACGAGCAGTACTTC
v_gene: TRBV11-1; abundance: once; d_gene: .; j_gene: TRBJ1-1; CDR3aa: CASSLESQIEAFF; CDR3nt: TGTGCCAGCAGCTTAGAATCGCAGATCGAAGCTTTCTTT
v_gene: TRBV25-1; abundance: .; d_gene: .; j_gene: TRBJ1-5; CDR3aa: CASTENGAGHSNQPQHF; CDR3nt: TGTGCCAGCACCGAAAATGGGGCAGGCCATAGCAATCAGCCCCAGCATTTT
v_gene: TRBV11-2; abundance: few; d_gene: .; j_gene: TRBJ2-2; CDR3aa: CASSFRTNTGELFF; CDR3nt: TGTGCCAGCAGCTTTCGGACGAACACCGGGGAGCTGTTTTTT
v_gene: TRBV7-2; abundance: .; d_gene: TRBD2; j_gene: TRBJ2-4; CDR3aa: CASSLPAGGPLQYF; CDR3nt: TGTGCCAGCAGCTTACCAGCGGGAGGGCCTCTGCAGTACTTC
v_gene: TRBV4-1; abundance: .; d_gene: .; j_gene: TRBJ2-3; CDR3aa: CASSQGLEDTQYF; CDR3nt: TGCGCCAGCAGCCAAGGCCTAGAAGATACGCAGTATTTT
v_gene: TRBV7-2; abundance: once; d_gene: TRBD1; j_gene: TRBJ2-1; CDR3aa: CASSLDRGRWDEQFF; CDR3nt: TGTGCCAGCAGCTTGGACAGGGGGCGTTGGGATGAGCAGTTCTTC
v_gene: TRBV20-1; abundance: .; d_gene: TRBD1; j_gene: TRBJ1-1; CDR3aa: CSARIGQGRVVTEAFF; CDR3nt: TGCAGTGCTAGGATCGGACAGGGGAGGGTGGTCACTGAAGCTTTCTTT
v_gene: TRBV4-1; abundance: .; d_gene: .; j_gene: TRBJ1-2; CDR3aa: CASSQDLGTVNQGTF; CDR3nt: TGCGCCAGCAGCCAAGATTTGGGGACGGTGAATCAGGGCACCTTC
v_gene: TRBV18; abundance: .; d_gene: .; j_gene: TRBJ2-5; CDR3aa: CASSPGGYILAKVRWEQYF; CDR3nt: TGTGCCAGCTCACCCGGGGGCTACATCCTTGCGAAAGTACGTTGGGAGCAGTACTTC
v_gene: TRBV4-3; abundance: .; d_gene: .; j_gene: TRBJ1-1; CDR3aa: CAGPRSPYEAFF; CDR3nt: TGCGCCGGACCAAGATCCCCATATGAAGCTTTCTTT
v_gene: TRBV5-6; abundance: .; d_gene: .; j_gene: TRBJ1-2; CDR3aa: CASSLQRGSPYGYTF; CDR3nt: TGTGCCAGCAGCCTCCAGAGAGGGTCGCCCTATGGCTACACCTTC
v_gene: TRBV19; abundance: few; d_gene: .; j_gene: TRBJ2-5; CDR3aa: CASSIVRTETQYF; CDR3nt: TGTGCCAGTAGTATTGTGAGGACGGAGACCCAGTACTTC
v_gene: TRBV4-1; abundance: .; d_gene: TRBD2; j_gene: TRBJ2-1; CDR3aa: CASSQDRTSFFYNEQFF; CDR3nt: TGCGCCAGCAGCCAAGATCGGACTAGTTTCTTCTACAATGAGCAGTTCTTC
v_gene: TRBV14; abundance: .; d_gene: .; j_gene: TRBJ2-1; CDR3aa: CASSPPGRIYNEQFF; CDR3nt: TGTGCCAGCAGCCCACCCGGACGGATTTACAATGAGCAGTTCTTC
v_gene: TRBV21-1; abundance: .; d_gene: .; j_gene: TRBJ2-7; CDR3aa: CASKGSEQYF; CDR3nt: TGTGCCAGCAAGGGGTCCGAGCAGTACTTC
v_gene: TRBV20-1; abundance: .; d_gene: .; j_gene: TRBJ2-1; CDR3aa: CSARDTGRNYNEQFF; CDR3nt: TGCAGTGCTAGAGATACGGGGAGAAACTACAATGAGCAGTTCTTC
v_gene: TRBV6-2/TRBV6-3; abundance: many; d_gene: .; j_gene: TRBJ1-5; CDR3aa: CASSRQGNQPQHF; CDR3nt: TGTGCCAGCAGCCGACAGGGCAATCAGCCCCAGCATTTT
v_gene: TRBV3-1; abundance: .; d_gene: .; j_gene: TRBJ2-6; CDR3aa: CASSHLALGNVLTF; CDR3nt: TGTGCCAGCAGCCACCTCGCGTTGGGCAACGTCCTGACTTTC
v_gene: TRBV7-2; abundance: .; d_gene: .; j_gene: TRBJ1-3; CDR3aa: CASSLREGVADTIYF; CDR3nt: TGTGCCAGCAGCCTCAGGGAAGGAGTGGCGGACACCATATATTTT
v_gene: TRBV6-2/TRBV6-3; abundance: .; d_gene: TRBD1; j_gene: TRBJ2-1; CDR3aa: CASSYSVETGVSEQFF; CDR3nt: TGTGCCAGCAGTTACTCAGTCGAGACAGGGGTCAGTGAGCAGTTCTTC
v_gene: TRBV5-1; abundance: few; d_gene: TRBD2; j_gene: TRBJ2-5; CDR3aa: CASSLAASGSYPELNEQYF; CDR3nt: TGCGCCAGCAGCTTGGCGGCTAGCGGGAGCTATCCCGAATTAAATGAGCAGTACTTC